This record concerns one T cell receptor beta chain sequence. Its specificity is not known. Every sorted population was more than 95% pure. The study reverse transcribed the entire isolated RNA, so it sequenced expressed TCRB transcripts. TCRdb keeps only in-frame clones here, not all; method: immunoSEQ multiplex PCR. The top ten hold 0.028% of the sample, which has fewer than 300,000 clones, roughly 20% seen once. These data come from a study of beta chain features in type 1 diabetes. Turning to the study itself: There were around 110 million sorted cells examined across all samples. Study outcomes and limitations: At VDJ recombination sites, type 1 diabetes patients had fewer insertions and more deleted nucleotides. Across patients, naive, central memory and Treg TCRB repertoires exhibited apparently greater similarity than was observed across healthy donors. Researchers report that Type 1 diabetes patients had moderately but significantly shorter TCRB CDR3s across all four CD4+ subsets.

This CDR3 is 14 amino acids long. Trimming removed 0 bases at V and 6 bases at J, with 9 bases between. Looked up from germline, CDR1 is LGHNA and CDR2 is YSLEER. What was sequenced was naive CD4+ T cells from blood. The TCR was taken from a woman aged 40 to 50 with type 1 diabetes. The chain recombines TRBV4-3 with TRBJ1-3; weak D call: TRBD1 (5 bases). DNA for the CDR3: TGCGCCAGCAGCCAAGATAGGGGATCAAACACCATATATTTT. Residues: CASSQDRGSNTIYF.